The rows below give T cell receptor beta chains drawn from one sample of a study of blood T cell repertoires in COVID-19. Only in-frame clones appear in the TCRdb table, and some are missing; sequencing was by immunoSEQ multiplex PCR. The repertoire holds fewer than 700,000 clones, with around 90% as singletons. Sequenced material: peripheral blood. Receptors were obtained from a woman between 50 and 59 years old with COVID-19, enrolled during active disease. CDR3s include the opening cysteine and the closing phenylalanine or tryptophan. The D gene is left open where the match is weak. Clone size is shown for a subset of rows, as once, few, many or a class of expanded clone.

d_call: TRBD1
v_call: TRBV11-2
j_call: TRBJ1-1
clone_size: NA
cdr3_aa: CASSTRTGTDTEAFF
cdr3_nt: TGTGCCAGCAGCACCCGGACAGGAACGGACACTGAAGCTTTCTTT

d_call: TRBD1
v_call: TRBV6-5
j_call: TRBJ2-3
clone_size: NA
cdr3_aa: CASSDRGQSTDTQYF
cdr3_nt: TGTGCCAGCAGCGACAGGGGGCAGAGCACAGATACGCAGTATTTT

d_call: NA
v_call: TRBV6-5
j_call: TRBJ2-2
clone_size: NA
cdr3_aa: CASGGIGRDTGELFF
cdr3_nt: TGTGCCAGCGGGGGGATCGGTCGGGACACCGGGGAGCTGTTTTTT

d_call: NA
v_call: TRBV4-1
j_call: TRBJ1-1
clone_size: NA
cdr3_aa: CASSLGNTEAFF
cdr3_nt: TGCGCCAGCAGTCTAGGGAACACTGAAGCTTTCTTT

d_call: TRBD2
v_call: TRBV5-5
j_call: TRBJ2-7
clone_size: NA
cdr3_aa: CASSLTSGGYEQYF
cdr3_nt: TGTGCCAGCAGCTTGACTAGCGGGGGCTACGAGCAGTACTTC

d_call: NA
v_call: TRBV5-1
j_call: TRBJ1-1
clone_size: once
cdr3_aa: CASSLQTPDNTEAFF
cdr3_nt: TGCGCCAGCAGCTTACAGACACCCGACAACACTGAAGCTTTCTTT

d_call: TRBD2
v_call: TRBV19
j_call: TRBJ2-7
clone_size: NA
cdr3_aa: CASSPVAGALYEQYF
cdr3_nt: TGTGCCAGTAGTCCGGTAGCGGGAGCCCTTTACGAGCAGTACTTC

d_call: TRBD1
v_call: TRBV10-2
j_call: TRBJ2-4
clone_size: NA
cdr3_aa: CASSESEGAAKNIQYF
cdr3_nt: TGCGCCAGCAGTGAGTCTGAGGGGGCAGCCAAAAACATTCAGTACTTC

d_call: NA
v_call: TRBV7-2
j_call: TRBJ1-1
clone_size: NA
cdr3_aa: CASRTGQSPTEAFF
cdr3_nt: TGTGCCAGCAGGACAGGACAGTCACCCACTGAAGCTTTCTTT

d_call: NA
v_call: TRBV10-3
j_call: TRBJ2-3
clone_size: NA
cdr3_aa: CAISESAAGEIADTQYF
cdr3_nt: TGTGCCATCAGTGAGTCGGCTGCAGGGGAAATCGCAGATACGCAGTATTTT

d_call: NA
v_call: TRBV10-3
j_call: TRBJ1-1
clone_size: NA
cdr3_aa: CAISVVGGLPFF
cdr3_nt: TGTGCCATCAGTGTAGTTGGGGGGTTGCCTTTCTTT

d_call: TRBD1
v_call: TRBV5-1
j_call: TRBJ1-4
clone_size: NA
cdr3_aa: CASSPRQGANNEKLFF
cdr3_nt: TGCGCCAGCAGCCCCAGACAGGGGGCGAATAATGAAAAACTGTTTTTT

d_call: NA
v_call: TRBV5-4
j_call: TRBJ2-3
clone_size: once
cdr3_aa: CASSLQGGASTDTQYF
cdr3_nt: TGTGCCAGCAGCTTGCAGGGTGGGGCTAGCACAGATACGCAGTATTTT

d_call: NA
v_call: TRBV19
j_call: TRBJ1-6
clone_size: NA
cdr3_aa: CASAVNGNSPLHF
cdr3_nt: TGTGCCAGCGCAGTAAATGGTAATTCACCCCTCCACTTT

d_call: TRBD2
v_call: TRBV29-1
j_call: TRBJ2-3
clone_size: NA
cdr3_aa: CSVLGGLDTQYF
cdr3_nt: TGCAGCGTTCTGGGGGGGTTAGATACGCAGTATTTT

d_call: NA
v_call: TRBV24-1
j_call: TRBJ2-1
clone_size: once
cdr3_aa: CATSDPGGDEQFF
cdr3_nt: TGTGCCACCAGTGACCCTGGGGGCGATGAGCAGTTCTTC

d_call: TRBD2
v_call: TRBV11-3
j_call: TRBJ2-3
clone_size: NA
cdr3_aa: CASSLEAGGDTQYF
cdr3_nt: TGTGCCAGCAGCTTAGAGGCGGGGGGAGATACGCAGTATTTT

d_call: NA
v_call: TRBV4-1
j_call: TRBJ1-3
clone_size: NA
cdr3_aa: CASSQSGQILNGNTIYF
cdr3_nt: TGCGCCAGCAGCCAATCAGGCCAGATTCTAAATGGAAACACCATATATTTT

d_call: NA
v_call: TRBV18
j_call: TRBJ1-5
clone_size: NA
cdr3_aa: CASNSNSNQPQHF
cdr3_nt: TGTGCCAGCAACAGTAATAGCAATCAGCCCCAGCATTTT

d_call: NA
v_call: TRBV5-3
j_call: TRBJ2-5
clone_size: NA
cdr3_aa: CARSPKRPRRETQYF
cdr3_nt: TGTGCCAGAAGCCCAAAGCGGCCCCGAAGGGAGACCCAGTACTTC

d_call: NA
v_call: TRBV9
j_call: TRBJ1-2
clone_size: NA
cdr3_aa: CASTRGSGDYGYTF
cdr3_nt: TGTGCCAGCACCCGAGGGTCGGGGGACTATGGCTACACCTTC

d_call: NA
v_call: TRBV5-1
j_call: TRBJ1-2
clone_size: few
cdr3_aa: CASSLDRAYGYTF
cdr3_nt: TGCGCCAGCAGCTTGGACAGGGCCTATGGCTACACCTTC

d_call: NA
v_call: TRBV6-5
j_call: TRBJ2-4
clone_size: NA
cdr3_aa: CASRLPGGAKNIQYF
cdr3_nt: TGTGCCAGCAGACTCCCCGGCGGAGCCAAAAACATTCAGTACTTC

d_call: TRBD1
v_call: TRBV28
j_call: TRBJ1-6
clone_size: NA
cdr3_aa: CASSLDRGAYNSPLHF
cdr3_nt: TGTGCCAGCAGTTTGGACAGGGGGGCCTATAATTCACCCCTCCACTTT

d_call: NA
v_call: TRBV19
j_call: TRBJ1-5
clone_size: NA
cdr3_aa: CASSPPPRRVGQPQHF
cdr3_nt: TGTGCCAGTAGTCCCCCCCCGAGGAGGGTGGGACAGCCCCAGCATTTT

d_call: TRBD2
v_call: TRBV5-1
j_call: TRBJ2-2
clone_size: NA
cdr3_aa: CASSWGGANTGELFF
cdr3_nt: TGCGCCAGCAGCTGGGGGGGAGCTAACACCGGGGAGCTGTTTTTT

d_call: NA
v_call: TRBV4-1
j_call: TRBJ2-6
clone_size: NA
cdr3_aa: CASSQILSGANVLTF
cdr3_nt: TGCGCCAGCAGCCAAATCCTCTCTGGGGCCAACGTCCTGACTTTC

d_call: NA
v_call: TRBV3-1/TRBV3-2
j_call: TRBJ1-2
clone_size: NA
cdr3_aa: CASSQGQGRFYGYTF
cdr3_nt: TGTGCCAGCAGCCAAGGGCAGGGAAGGTTCTATGGCTACACCTTC

d_call: NA
v_call: TRBV2
j_call: TRBJ2-3
clone_size: NA
cdr3_aa: CASSVSGIPQYF
cdr3_nt: TGTGCCAGCAGTGTATCCGGGATCCCCCAGTATTTT

d_call: TRBD1
v_call: TRBV12-3/TRBV12-4
j_call: TRBJ1-1
clone_size: NA
cdr3_aa: CASSNRGTEAFF
cdr3_nt: TGTGCCAGCAGCAACAGGGGCACTGAAGCTTTCTTT

d_call: NA
v_call: TRBV7-7
j_call: TRBJ2-5
clone_size: NA
cdr3_aa: CASSPTLREQETQYF
cdr3_nt: TGTGCCAGCAGCCCCACCTTGCGCGAACAAGAGACCCAGTACTTC

d_call: TRBD1
v_call: TRBV5-6
j_call: TRBJ1-5
clone_size: NA
cdr3_aa: CASSLSAGGRGNQPQHF
cdr3_nt: TGTGCCAGCAGCTTGTCGGCAGGGGGCCGGGGCAATCAGCCCCAGCATTTT

d_call: NA
v_call: TRBV27
j_call: TRBJ1-1
clone_size: NA
cdr3_aa: CASSLSYNTEAFF
cdr3_nt: TGTGCCAGCAGTTTATCATATAACACTGAAGCTTTCTTT

d_call: NA
v_call: TRBV7-8
j_call: TRBJ2-1
clone_size: NA
cdr3_aa: CASSLGGFNEQFF
cdr3_nt: TGTGCCAGCAGCTTAGGAGGGTTCAATGAGCAGTTCTTC

d_call: NA
v_call: TRBV5-7
j_call: TRBJ2-7
clone_size: NA
cdr3_aa: CASSPDGWTYEQYF
cdr3_nt: TGTGCCAGCAGTCCTGACGGGTGGACCTACGAGCAGTACTTC

d_call: NA
v_call: TRBV7-7
j_call: TRBJ2-7
clone_size: NA
cdr3_aa: CASSPSPVGDEQYF
cdr3_nt: TGTGCCAGCAGCCCTAGTCCCGTCGGCGACGAGCAGTACTTC

d_call: NA
v_call: TRBV2
j_call: TRBJ2-7
clone_size: NA
cdr3_aa: CASRKQYQGSYEQYF
cdr3_nt: TGTGCCAGCAGAAAGCAATACCAGGGATCCTACGAGCAGTACTTC

d_call: NA
v_call: TRBV7-9
j_call: TRBJ1-5
clone_size: NA
cdr3_aa: CASSSSGDQPQHF
cdr3_nt: TGTGCCAGCAGCTCGTCGGGAGATCAGCCCCAGCATTTT

d_call: NA
v_call: TRBV28
j_call: TRBJ2-4
clone_size: NA
cdr3_aa: CASSVGHVDIQYF
cdr3_nt: TGTGCCAGCAGCGTGGGACATGTGGACATTCAGTACTTC

d_call: NA
v_call: TRBV7-3
j_call: TRBJ2-1
clone_size: once
cdr3_aa: CASSLGPRVNEQFF
cdr3_nt: TGTGCCAGCAGCCTAGGGCCGAGGGTAAATGAGCAGTTCTTC

d_call: NA
v_call: TRBV7-9
j_call: TRBJ2-5
clone_size: once
cdr3_aa: CASSLAGRETQYF
cdr3_nt: TGTGCCAGCAGCTTAGCGGGGCGAGAGACCCAGTACTTC

d_call: NA
v_call: TRBV29-1
j_call: TRBJ2-2
clone_size: NA
cdr3_aa: CSVVGVGTGELFF
cdr3_nt: TGCAGCGTTGTCGGGGTTGGCACCGGGGAGCTGTTTTTT

d_call: TRBD1
v_call: TRBV6-5
j_call: TRBJ1-2
clone_size: NA
cdr3_aa: CASSSRQGRGYTF
cdr3_nt: TGTGCCAGCAGTTCCCGACAGGGGCGCGGCTACACCTTC

d_call: TRBD1
v_call: TRBV2
j_call: TRBJ2-7
clone_size: NA
cdr3_aa: CASRDRDEQYF
cdr3_nt: TGTGCCAGCAGAGACAGGGACGAGCAGTACTTC

d_call: NA
v_call: TRBV27
j_call: TRBJ1-5
clone_size: NA
cdr3_aa: CASSLSGLREPQHF
cdr3_nt: TGTGCCAGCAGTTTATCAGGCCTCCGGGAGCCCCAGCATTTT

d_call: NA
v_call: TRBV6-1
j_call: TRBJ2-3
clone_size: NA
cdr3_aa: CASSEEGPGTDTQYF
cdr3_nt: TGTGCCAGCAGTGAGGAGGGGCCGGGCACAGATACGCAGTATTTT

d_call: TRBD1
v_call: TRBV11-3
j_call: TRBJ1-1
clone_size: few
cdr3_aa: CASSRGGGQGPTEAFF
cdr3_nt: TGTGCCAGCAGCCGAGGGGGGGGACAGGGGCCCACTGAAGCTTTCTTT

d_call: NA
v_call: TRBV6-5
j_call: TRBJ2-5
clone_size: NA
cdr3_aa: CASQGEETQYF
cdr3_nt: TGTGCCAGCCAGGGCGAAGAGACCCAGTACTTC

d_call: NA
v_call: TRBV18
j_call: TRBJ1-1
clone_size: NA
cdr3_aa: CASSRGQNTEAFF
cdr3_nt: TGTGCCAGCTCACGGGGACAGAACACTGAAGCTTTCTTT

d_call: NA
v_call: TRBV5-8
j_call: TRBJ2-7
clone_size: NA
cdr3_aa: CASSFVMQTYEQYF
cdr3_nt: TGTGCCAGCAGCTTCGTTATGCAGACCTACGAGCAGTACTTC

d_call: NA
v_call: TRBV12-1
j_call: TRBJ2-4
clone_size: NA
cdr3_aa: CASSFRIAVGIQYF
cdr3_nt: TGTGCCAGCAGCTTTAGGATAGCGGTTGGCATTCAGTACTTC

d_call: TRBD1
v_call: TRBV27
j_call: TRBJ1-1
clone_size: NA
cdr3_aa: CASSPGDRVWSAFF
cdr3_nt: TGTGCCAGCAGTCCTGGGGACAGGGTTTGGTCTGCTTTCTTT

d_call: NA
v_call: TRBV2
j_call: TRBJ1-6
clone_size: few
cdr3_aa: CASRERRSSYNSPLHF
cdr3_nt: TGTGCCAGCAGGGAACGCCGCAGCTCCTATAATTCACCCCTCCACTTT

d_call: NA
v_call: TRBV13
j_call: TRBJ1-1
clone_size: NA
cdr3_aa: CASSSGLDTNTEAFF
cdr3_nt: TGTGCCAGCAGCTCAGGCCTGGACACCAACACTGAAGCTTTCTTT

d_call: NA
v_call: TRBV9
j_call: TRBJ2-7
clone_size: NA
cdr3_aa: CASSVGDTPGEQYF
cdr3_nt: TGTGCCAGCAGCGTAGGAGACACTCCGGGGGAGCAGTACTTC

d_call: TRBD2
v_call: TRBV7-3
j_call: TRBJ2-1
clone_size: NA
cdr3_aa: CASSLTGGNNEQFF
cdr3_nt: TGTGCCAGCAGCTTAACGGGGGGGAACAATGAGCAGTTCTTC

d_call: NA
v_call: TRBV2
j_call: TRBJ1-1
clone_size: NA
cdr3_aa: CASSVNRVTEAFF
cdr3_nt: TGTGCCAGCAGCGTGAACAGGGTCACTGAAGCTTTCTTT